This T cell receptor beta chain was recovered during a study of shared clonotypes between healthy human individuals. V was trimmed by 5 bases and J by 13 bases, leaving 21 bases between them. Germline-derived CDR1 and CDR2 are SGHAT and FQNNGV. CDR3 size: 14 residues. Original handling: Filtering differed, since immunoSEQ gave only junction sequences and no quality scores. Assay: immunoSEQ multiplex PCR; the TCRdb copy retains only in-frame clones and omits some. That table gives V, J and clone size, and the DNA gave D and trimming. The table has some 200,000 clones, approximately 70% seen once. Source material: memory CD4+ T cells sorted from blood. This sample's subset: CD45RA-negative fraction. The chain is built from TRBV11-2 and TRBJ2-1; perhaps TRBD1 as D (7 bases). The receptor was isolated from a man aged 25 to 40 in good health. CDR3 sequence (DNA): TGTGCCAGCAGCGCAGAGGGGGCAGGAGGGCCCCAGTTCTTC. Residues: CASSAEGAGGPQFF.